These 23 T cell receptor beta chains originate from one sample sequenced in a study of human T cells and chemical hapten exposure. TCRdb re-called the RACE reads with MiXCR, one entry per CDR3 protein. The sample includes tens of thousands of distinct CDR3 sequences, less than 14% of them seen just once. The time point here: patch test 3, about 24 weeks after DPC sensitization. As to treatment: therapeutic diphenylcyclopropenone sensitization with weekly scalp DPC. The input for sequencing was whole blood, taken in connection with sensitization to the hapten diphenylcyclopropenone (DPC). Every receptor here comes from a woman in her forties or fifties with alopecia areata. Some clones in this sample may be carry-over from other donors' samples.

This clonotype was seen many times. This sequence joins TRBV20-1 and TRBJ2-1; the D gene could be TRBD1 or TRBD2 (6 bases each). The CDR3 runs 13 residues. CDR1 is DFQATT and CDR2 is SNEGSKA in the germline V gene (reference sequence). The V end lost 3 bases, the J end lost 7 bases, and 13 bases lay between the germline ends. The CDR3 reads CSARWGARNEQFF. CDR3 DNA: TGCAGTGCTAGGTGGGGGGCGCGGAATGAGCAGTTCTTC.

This clonotype was counted many times. This chain links TRBV6-5 with TRBJ2-2; 12 positions match TRBD1. Trimming cost V 5 bases and J 8 bases; bases outside gene matches: 18. Looked up from germline, CDR1 is MNHEY and CDR2 is SVGAGI. This CDR3 has 19 amino acids. CDR3 nucleotide sequence: TGTGCCAGCAGTGTCCGGGACAGGGGGCAGGGCGGGAGAGGAGGGGAGCTGTTTTTT. Its translation is CASSVRDRGQGGRGGELFF.

This clonotype was counted many times. The chain carries TRBV11-2 and TRBJ2-2, with 8 bases matching TRBD1. Germline V lookup: CDR1 SGHAT, CDR2 FQNNGV. V shed 3 bases and J 1 base; nucleotides not matched to a gene: 7. This CDR3 has 17 residues. As DNA, the CDR3 is TGTGCCAGCAGCTTCAGGGGGACAGGAGTGAACACCGGGGAGCTGTTTTTT. This gives the protein CASSFRGTGVNTGELFF.

In this sample, this clonotype turned up many times. The gene calls are TRBV7-9 and TRBJ1-1; D uncertain. The germline CDR1 and CDR2 sequences are SEHNR and FQNEAQ (reference sequence). V lost 1 base and J 0 bases, leaving 3 bases between the germline ends. CDR3 length equals 13 residues. This chain's CDR3 is CASSLVVNTEAFF. DNA for the CDR3: TGTGCCAGCAGCTTAGTGGTGAACACTGAAGCTTTCTTT.

This chain joins TRBV19 and TRBJ2-4; 11 nucleotides line up with TRBD1. Germline V gene sequence: CDR1 LNHDA, CDR2 SQIVND (reference sequence). CDR3 size: 16 residues. The junction had 8 bases not matched to a gene; V was cut back by 1 base and J by 9 bases. The CDR3 DNA reads as TGTGCCAGTAGTATAGCCCTGGGACAGGGGGTCGGCATTCAGTACTTC. Its translation: CASSIALGQGVGIQYF.

The chain joins TRBV4-2 to TRBJ2-1; unclear D gene. The CDR3 is 15 amino acids. Germline assignment: CDR1 LGHNA and CDR2 YNFKEQ. Trimming removed 4 bases at V and 2 bases at J, with 12 bases between. CDR3 sequence reads: CASSPGASTYNEQFF. The CDR3 DNA is TGTGCCAGCAGCCCCGGCGCGAGTACCTACAATGAGCAGTTCTTC.

This clonotype was seen only a few times. The chain recombines TRBV9 with TRBJ2-1; D is uncertain. The V end lost 0 bases, the J end lost 7 bases, and 8 bases lay between the germline ends. The CDR3 covers 13 residues. From germline, CDR1 is SGDLS and CDR2 YYNGEE. The CDR3 region is CASSVGTVNEQFF. CDR3 nucleotides: TGTGCCAGCAGCGTAGGTACTGTGAATGAGCAGTTCTTC. The variable domain in full, completed from reference TRBV9 and TRBJ2-1, reads DSGVTQTPKHLITATGQRVTLRCSPRSGDLSVYWYQQSLDQGLQFLIQYYNGEERAKGNILERFSAQQFPDLHSELNLSSLELGDSALYFCASSVGTVNEQFFGPGTRLTVL.

This clonotype was picked up a small number of times. The chain is built from TRBV20-1 and TRBJ1-5, with D possibly TRBD1 on 6 matching bases. Germline V gene lookup returns CDR1 DFQATT and CDR2 SNEGSKA (reference sequence). This CDR3 is built from 16 residues. Trimming took off 0 bases at V and 4 bases at J, with 16 bases between the two ends. The CDR3 nucleotides read TGCAGTGCTAGAGAGAGGCAGGGGAGGAGAAATCAGCCCCAGCATTTT. It encodes CSARERQGRRNQPQHF.

CDR3 nucleotide sequence: TGTGCCAGCAGCCCGGGGACAGGGGGAATGAACACTGAAGCTTTCTTT. Its translation is CASSPGTGGMNTEAFF. This rearrangement joins TRBV4-2 to TRBJ1-1; TRBD1 agrees at 11 bases. The V gene's germline CDR1 is LGHNA and CDR2 YNFKEQ. With 4 bases clipped from V and 0 bases from J, the junction kept 4 bases outside the gene matches. CDR3 size: 16 residues.

The V and J genes are TRBV7-9 and TRBJ1-5, with TRBD1 as a possible D gene (6 bases). Trimming stripped 3 bases from V and 6 bases from J, with 12 bases between. Germline CDR1 is SEHNR and CDR2 is FQNEAQ (reference sequence). The CDR3 runs 14 residues. Here the CDR3 reads CASSFADSRQPQHF. DNA of the CDR3: TGTGCCAGCAGCTTCGCGGACAGTCGTCAGCCCCAGCATTTT.

This clonotype has only a few counts. CDR3 region: CASSQDRGSGRAAEQYF. As DNA, the CDR3 is TGCGCCAGCAGCCAAGATCGGGGTAGCGGGAGGGCCGCTGAGCAGTACTTC. The chain carries TRBV4-3 and TRBJ2-7, with 11 positions matching TRBD2. Germline trimming cut 0 bases from V and 7 bases from J; bases unmatched to any gene: 11. CDR3 length equals 17 residues. Germline loops: CDR1 LGHNA, CDR2 YSLEER.

CDR3: CASSRTRRDYEQYF. The CDR3 DNA reads TGTGCCAGCAGCCGGACTAGAAGGGACTACGAGCAGTACTTC. V is TRBV27 and J is TRBJ2-7, with 7 bases matching TRBD2. Per the germline V gene, CDR1 is MNHEY and CDR2 is SMNVEV (reference sequence). Trimming removed 6 bases from V and 3 bases from J; junction bases left unmatched: 8. The CDR3 extends over 14 amino acids.

This clonotype came up many times. The V gene is TRBV11-2, the J gene TRBJ2-4; the D call may be TRBD1 or TRBD2 (6 bases each). In germline, CDR1 is SGHAT, CDR2 FQNNGV. This CDR3 region has 15 residues. Trimming pared 5 bases from V and 1 base from J, leaving 12 bases between. Here the CDR3 reads CASSPGGGAKNIQYF. The CDR3 DNA sequence: TGTGCCAGCAGCCCCGGGGGCGGGGCCAAAAACATTCAGTACTTC.

This clonotype came up many times. This chain uses TRBV7-8 with TRBJ2-7; D unclear. Trimming shortened V by 5 bases and J by 7 bases, and 9 bases separated the two germline ends. Germline V gene sequence: CDR1 SGHVS, CDR2 FQNEAQ. The CDR3 spans 11 residues. The CDR3 region has the DNA TGTGCCAGCAGCCTACCGGGTGAGCAGTACTTC. Protein sequence: CASSLPGEQYF.

Many counts were recorded for this clonotype. The chain joins TRBV27 to TRBJ2-1, with TRBD1 as a possible D gene (5 bases). V gave up 5 bases and J gave up 4 bases, with 15 bases separating them. Germline V gene sequence: CDR1 MNHEY, CDR2 SMNVEV (reference sequence). This CDR3 is built from 15 residues. DNA for the CDR3: TGTGCCAGCAGTAGTCCGGTAAAGGGGTACAATGAGCAGTTCTTC. It is translated as CASSSPVKGYNEQFF.

The chain uses TRBV29-1 and TRBJ2-2; D might be TRBD2 (5 bases). CDR3 size: 16 residues. The V end was cut by 7 bases, the J end by 0 bases, with 18 bases between. CDR1 is SQVTM and CDR2 is ANQGSEA in the germline V gene. As DNA, the CDR3 is TGCAGCGGCTCCCTCGGTAGGACTTCGAACACCGGGGAGCTGTTTTTT. Protein product: CSGSLGRTSNTGELFF.

This clonotype was observed many times. The chain couples TRBV7-9 to TRBJ1-1; D uncertain. Germline V CDR1 and CDR2: SEHNR, FQNEAQ (reference sequence). This CDR3 spans 15 amino acids. V lost 5 bases and J lost 5, with 18 bases in between. DNA of the CDR3: TGTGCCAGCAGCATCCTGGCGGGGATGAGGACTGAAGCTTTCTTT. Protein product: CASSILAGMRTEAFF.

This clonotype was detected ten times or more. This chain uses TRBV6-5 with TRBJ1-2; 9 positions match TRBD1. This CDR3 comprises 11 residues. In germline, CDR1 is MNHEY, CDR2 SVGAGI. The V gene end was trimmed by 10 bases and the J gene end by 6 bases; junction bases not matched to a gene: 3. CDR3: CAIGQGHGYTF. Written as DNA, the CDR3 is TGTGCCATCGGACAGGGGCATGGCTACACCTTC.

This clonotype was counted only a few times. The chain employs TRBV3-1 and TRBJ1-2; a possible D gene is TRBD1 (5 bases). This CDR3 comprises 13 residues. Between the trimmed V and J ends, which lost 1 base and 8 bases, there was a span of 11 bases. Germline V gene sequence: CDR1 LGHDT, CDR2 YNNKEL (reference sequence). The CDR3 coding sequence is TGTGCCAGCAGCCAAGGTGACAGAGGCGGCTACACCTTC. Protein: CASSQGDRGGYTF.

The V gene is TRBV7-3, the J gene TRBJ2-1; weak D call: TRBD1 (6 bases). This CDR3 region has 13 residues. Per germline, CDR1 SGHTA and CDR2 FQGTGA. V lost 0 bases to trimming and J lost 10 bases, with 10 bases between them. CDR3 loop: CASSLTFGTEQFF. For the CDR3, the DNA is TGTGCCAGCAGCTTAACGTTCGGGACAGAGCAGTTCTTC. Complete variable domain (other parts from reference TRBV7-3 and TRBJ2-1): GAGVSQTPSNKVTEKGKYVELRCDPISGHTALYWYRQSLGQGPEFLIYFQGTGAADDSGLPNDRFFAVRPEGSVSTLKIQRTERGDSAVYLCASSLTFGTEQFFGPGTRLTVL.

This clonotype occurred many times. Here the CDR3 DNA reads TGTGCCAGCAGTTCGCCGGGACTATTTTACGAGCAGTACTTC. The encoded protein is CASSSPGLFYEQYF. The chain couples TRBV28 to TRBJ2-7; 7 bases match TRBD2. After removal of 4 bases from V and 4 bases from J, the junction contained 7 bases not matched to a gene. This CDR3 spans 14 amino acids. Looked up from germline, CDR1 is MDHEN and CDR2 is SYDVKM.

The V call is TRBV29-1, the J call TRBJ1-1; no clear D gene. The CDR3 runs to 12 residues. V was pared by 4 bases and J by 4 bases, with 10 bases between. The germline V gene has CDR1 SQVTM and CDR2 ANQGSEA. The CDR3 protein is CSVGGLGTEAFF. The CDR3 region has the DNA TGCAGCGTTGGAGGGTTGGGCACTGAAGCTTTCTTT.

This clonotype was counted between two and nine times. The V gene is TRBV6-6, the J gene TRBJ2-3; 10 bases agree with TRBD2. Germline V gives CDR1 MNHNY, CDR2 SVGAGI (reference sequence). With V trimmed by 6 bases and J by 3 bases, 6 bases remained unmatched. The CDR3 covers 15 residues. The CDR3 loop is CASRQLAGLTDTQYF. In DNA, the CDR3 is TGTGCCAGCAGACAACTAGCGGGATTGACAGATACGCAGTATTTT.